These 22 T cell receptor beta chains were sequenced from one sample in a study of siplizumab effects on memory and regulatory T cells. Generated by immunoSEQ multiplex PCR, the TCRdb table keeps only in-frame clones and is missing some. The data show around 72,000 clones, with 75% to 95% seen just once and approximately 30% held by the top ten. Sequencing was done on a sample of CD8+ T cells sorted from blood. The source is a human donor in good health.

The CDR3 protein is CASSPGTGSYGYTF. The CDR3 coding sequence is TGTGCCAGCAGTCCCGGGACAGGGTCGTATGGCTACACCTTC. The rearrangement uses TRBV6-4 and TRBJ1-2; 9 positions agree with TRBD1. The germline gives CDR1 MRHNA, CDR2 SNTAGT. V shed 5 bases, J shed 5 bases, and the junction held 6 bases outside the gene matches. This CDR3 is built from 14 residues.

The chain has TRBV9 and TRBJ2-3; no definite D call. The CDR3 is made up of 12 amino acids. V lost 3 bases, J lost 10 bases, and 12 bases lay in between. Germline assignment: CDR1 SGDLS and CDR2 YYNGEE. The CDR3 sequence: CASSANVPAQYF. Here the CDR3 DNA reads TGTGCCAGCAGCGCGAATGTACCGGCGCAGTATTTT.

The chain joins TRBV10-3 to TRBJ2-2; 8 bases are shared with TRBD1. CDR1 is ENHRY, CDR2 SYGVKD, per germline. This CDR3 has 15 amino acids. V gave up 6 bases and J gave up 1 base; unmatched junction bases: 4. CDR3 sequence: CAIRSDRVNTGELFF. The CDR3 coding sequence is TGTGCCATCAGATCGGACAGGGTGAACACCGGGGAGCTGTTTTTT.

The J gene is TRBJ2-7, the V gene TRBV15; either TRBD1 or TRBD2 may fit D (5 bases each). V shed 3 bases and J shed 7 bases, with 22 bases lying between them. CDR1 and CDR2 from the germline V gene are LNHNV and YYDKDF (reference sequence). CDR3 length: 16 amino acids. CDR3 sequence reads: CATSSSRDAPRREQYF. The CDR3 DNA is TGTGCCACCAGCAGCTCACGGGACGCCCCGAGGAGGGAGCAGTACTTC.

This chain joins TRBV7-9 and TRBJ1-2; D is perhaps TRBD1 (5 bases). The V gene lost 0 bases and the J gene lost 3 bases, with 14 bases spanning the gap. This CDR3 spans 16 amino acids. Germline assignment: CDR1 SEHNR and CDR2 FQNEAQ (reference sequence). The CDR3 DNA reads TGTGCCAGCAGCTTAGCCACGGGGGACGGATACTATGGCTACACCTTC. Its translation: CASSLATGDGYYGYTF.

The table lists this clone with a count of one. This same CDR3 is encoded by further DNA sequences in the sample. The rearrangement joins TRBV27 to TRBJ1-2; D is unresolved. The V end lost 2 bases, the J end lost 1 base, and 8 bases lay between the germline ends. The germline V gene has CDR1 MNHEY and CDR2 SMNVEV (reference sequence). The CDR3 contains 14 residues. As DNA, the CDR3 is TGTGCCAGCAGTTTAGATGGGGTTAACTATGGCTACACCTTC. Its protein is CASSLDGVNYGYTF.

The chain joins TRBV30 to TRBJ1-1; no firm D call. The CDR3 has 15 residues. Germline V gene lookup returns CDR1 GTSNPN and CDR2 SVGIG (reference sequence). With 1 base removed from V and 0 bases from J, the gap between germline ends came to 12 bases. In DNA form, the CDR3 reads TGTGCCTGGAGTGACCGGTATCGTATGAACACTGAAGCTTTCTTT. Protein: CAWSDRYRMNTEAFF.

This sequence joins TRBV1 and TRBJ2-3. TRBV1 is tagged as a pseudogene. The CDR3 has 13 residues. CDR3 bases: TGCACCAGCAGCCAAGAAAACACAGATACGCAGTATTTT. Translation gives CTSSQENTDTQYF.

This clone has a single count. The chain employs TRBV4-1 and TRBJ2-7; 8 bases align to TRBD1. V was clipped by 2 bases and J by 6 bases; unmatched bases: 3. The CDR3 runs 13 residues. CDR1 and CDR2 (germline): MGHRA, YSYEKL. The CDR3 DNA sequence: TGCGCCAGCAGCCAACGAACAGGGGGCGAGCAGTACTTC. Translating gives CASSQRTGGEQYF.

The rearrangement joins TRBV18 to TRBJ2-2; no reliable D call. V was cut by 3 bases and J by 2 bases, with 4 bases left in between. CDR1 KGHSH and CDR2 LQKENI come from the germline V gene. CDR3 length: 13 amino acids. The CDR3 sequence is CASSPPNTGELFF. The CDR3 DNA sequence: TGTGCCAGCTCACCTCCCAACACCGGGGAGCTGTTTTTT.

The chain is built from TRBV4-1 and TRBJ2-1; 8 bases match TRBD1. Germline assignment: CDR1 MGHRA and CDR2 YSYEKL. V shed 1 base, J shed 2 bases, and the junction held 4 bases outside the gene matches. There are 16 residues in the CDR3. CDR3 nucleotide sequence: TGCGCCAGCAGCCAAGGGGGGACAGGAGCCTACAATGAGCAGTTCTTC. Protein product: CASSQGGTGAYNEQFF.

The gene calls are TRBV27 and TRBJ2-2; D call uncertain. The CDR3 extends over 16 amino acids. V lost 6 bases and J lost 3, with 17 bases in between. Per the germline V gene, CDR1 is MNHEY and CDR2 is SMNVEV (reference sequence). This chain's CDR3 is CASRPPWLGYTGELFF. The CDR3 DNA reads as TGTGCCAGCAGGCCCCCATGGCTCGGGTACACCGGGGAGCTGTTTTTT.

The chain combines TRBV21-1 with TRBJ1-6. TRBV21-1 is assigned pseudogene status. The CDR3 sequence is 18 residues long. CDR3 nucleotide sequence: TGTGCCAGCAGCCCGCGCCCTAGTGAGAGTTCCTATAATTCACCCCTCCACTTT. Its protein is CASSPRPSESSYNSPLHF.

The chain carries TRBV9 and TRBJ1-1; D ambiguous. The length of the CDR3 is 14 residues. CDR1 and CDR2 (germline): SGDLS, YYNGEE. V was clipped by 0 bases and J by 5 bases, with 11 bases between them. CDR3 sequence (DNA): TGTGCCAGCAGCGTAGCTTGGGGTGGAACTGAAGCTTTCTTT. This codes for CASSVAWGGTEAFF. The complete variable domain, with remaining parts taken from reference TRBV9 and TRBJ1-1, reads DSGVTQTPKHLITATGQRVTLRCSPRSGDLSVYWYQQSLDQGLQFLIQYYNGEERAKGNILERFSAQQFPDLHSELNLSSLELGDSALYFCASSVAWGGTEAFFGQGTRLTVV.

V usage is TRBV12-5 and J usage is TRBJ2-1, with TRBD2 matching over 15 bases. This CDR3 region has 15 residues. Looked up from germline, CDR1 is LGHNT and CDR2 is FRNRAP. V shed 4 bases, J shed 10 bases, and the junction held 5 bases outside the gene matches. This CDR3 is CASGSGLAGGWEQFF. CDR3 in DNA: TGTGCTAGTGGTTCGGGACTAGCGGGAGGCTGGGAGCAGTTCTTC.

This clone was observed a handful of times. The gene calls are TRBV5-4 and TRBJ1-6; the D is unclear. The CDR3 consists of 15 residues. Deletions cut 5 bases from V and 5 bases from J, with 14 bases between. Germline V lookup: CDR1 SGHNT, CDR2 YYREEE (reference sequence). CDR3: CASRVNTDNNSPLHF. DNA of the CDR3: TGTGCCAGCAGAGTCAACACAGACAATAATTCACCCCTCCACTTT.

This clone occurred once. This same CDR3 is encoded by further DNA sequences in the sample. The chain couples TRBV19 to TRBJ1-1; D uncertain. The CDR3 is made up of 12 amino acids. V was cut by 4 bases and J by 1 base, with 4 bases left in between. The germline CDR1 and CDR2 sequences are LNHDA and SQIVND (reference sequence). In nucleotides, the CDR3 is TGTGCCAGTAGTACAGGGAACACTGAAGCTTTCTTT. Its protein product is CASSTGNTEAFF.

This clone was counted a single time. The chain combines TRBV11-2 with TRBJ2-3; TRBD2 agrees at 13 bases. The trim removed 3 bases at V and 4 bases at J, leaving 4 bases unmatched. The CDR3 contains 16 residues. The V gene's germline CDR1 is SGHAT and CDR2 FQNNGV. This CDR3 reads CASSFRTSGRSDTQYF. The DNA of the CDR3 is TGTGCCAGCAGCTTTCGGACTAGCGGGAGATCAGATACGCAGTATTTT.

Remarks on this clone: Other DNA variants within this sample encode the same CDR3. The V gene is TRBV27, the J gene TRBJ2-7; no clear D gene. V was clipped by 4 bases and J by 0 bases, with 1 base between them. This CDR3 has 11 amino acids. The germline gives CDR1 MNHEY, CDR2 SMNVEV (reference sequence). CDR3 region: CASSSSYEQYF. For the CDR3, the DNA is TGTGCCAGCAGTTCCTCCTACGAGCAGTACTTC.

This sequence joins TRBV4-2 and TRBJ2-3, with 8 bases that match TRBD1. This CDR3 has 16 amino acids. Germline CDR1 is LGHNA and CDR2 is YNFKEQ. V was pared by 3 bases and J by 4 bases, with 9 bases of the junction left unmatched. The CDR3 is CASSQTPGGRADTQYF. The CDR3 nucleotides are TGTGCCAGCAGCCAGACCCCAGGGGGCCGGGCAGATACGCAGTATTTT.

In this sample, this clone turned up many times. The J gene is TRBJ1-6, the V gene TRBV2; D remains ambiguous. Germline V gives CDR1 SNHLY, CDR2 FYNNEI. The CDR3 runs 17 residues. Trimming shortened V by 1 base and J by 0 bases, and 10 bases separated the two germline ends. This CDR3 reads CASSEERFGSYNSPLHF. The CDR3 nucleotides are TGTGCCAGCAGTGAAGAACGGTTTGGCTCCTATAATTCACCCCTCCACTTT.

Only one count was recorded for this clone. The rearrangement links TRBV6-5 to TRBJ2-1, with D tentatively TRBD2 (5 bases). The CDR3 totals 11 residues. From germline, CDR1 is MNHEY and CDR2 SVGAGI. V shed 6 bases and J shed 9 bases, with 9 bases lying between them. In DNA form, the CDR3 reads TGTGCCAGCAGACTCGGAGGTGAGCAGTTCTTC. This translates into CASRLGGEQFF.